Below are 21 T cell receptor beta chains sequenced from a single sample in a study of blood T cell repertoires in COVID-19 (dated by TCRdb to 2020 to 2022). The protocol used for the library was the immunoSEQ multiplex PCR assay. As stored in TCRdb, this immuneACCESS dataset retains in-frame rearrangements with V and J assigned. A fraction of the clones does not appear; measured against another copy, unresolved V genes explain less than half of the discrepancy, and the remainder lacks a known reason. This sample has about 200,000 clones in its table, and 75% to 90% of those were observed once. Over 15% of the sample lies in the top ten. Sequencing was performed on PBMCs or T cells enriched from blood (not recorded which). Receptors were obtained from a man aged 35-49 years who had recovered from COVID-19.

The J gene is TRBJ2-7, the V gene TRBV5-8, with 11 bases that match TRBD1. CDR3 size: 20 residues. From germline, CDR1 is SGHTS and CDR2 YDEGEE. Trimming removed 0 bases from V and 2 bases from J; junction bases left unmatched: 16. The CDR3 region is CASSLVWDRGIPGLPYEQYF. For the CDR3, the DNA is TGTGCCAGCAGCTTGGTTTGGGACAGGGGGATTCCAGGTCTGCCCTACGAGCAGTACTTC.

The chain has TRBV11-2 and TRBJ2-7, with a tentative D call TRBD1 (5 bases). The CDR3 consists of 13 residues. With 1 base removed from V and 7 bases from J, the gap between germline ends came to 11 bases. In germline, CDR1 is SGHAT, CDR2 FQNNGV. CDR3 in amino acids: CASSLVGAWEQYF. The CDR3, as DNA: TGTGCCAGCAGCTTAGTTGGGGCTTGGGAGCAGTACTTC.

The chain carries TRBV5-1 and TRBJ2-3, with 10 bases aligning to TRBD1. Germline CDR1 SGHRS, CDR2 YFSETQ. This CDR3 comprises 15 residues. The J segment lost 1 base and the V segment lost 3 bases, leaving 2 bases of the junction unmatched. CDR3 DNA: TGCGCCAGCAGCTCCGGGACAGGGGGCACAGATACGCAGTATTTT. It specifies CASSSGTGGTDTQYF.

CDR3 sequence reads: CASKRQGGTNEKLFF. CDR3 bases: TGTGCCAGCAAGCGTCAGGGTGGAACTAATGAAAAACTGTTTTTT. The rearrangement uses TRBV7-9 and TRBJ1-4; D is perhaps TRBD1 (5 bases). This CDR3 is built from 15 residues. CDR1 is SEHNR, CDR2 FQNEAQ, per germline (reference sequence). Deletions cut 7 bases from V and 1 base from J, with 13 bases between.

The V call is TRBV4-2, the J call TRBJ2-7; a possible D gene is TRBD1 (7 bases). This CDR3 is 14 amino acids long. Germline CDR1 LGHNA, CDR2 YNFKEQ. V lost 0 bases, J lost 7 bases, and 13 bases lay in between. CDR3 in amino acids: CASSQEARGEEQYF. The CDR3 DNA is TGTGCCAGCAGCCAAGAGGCCAGGGGGGAAGAGCAGTACTTC.

The chain carries TRBV5-6 and TRBJ1-1; D might be TRBD1 (5 bases). The germline gives CDR1 SGHDT, CDR2 YYEEEE. The germline V and J ends were trimmed by 0 bases and 1 base, with 7 bases remaining between them. There are 14 residues in the CDR3. This CDR3 is CASSLGQQNTEAFF. In DNA form, the CDR3 reads TGTGCCAGCAGCTTGGGACAGCAGAACACTGAAGCTTTCTTT.

The chain is built from TRBV12-3 or TRBV12-4 and TRBJ2-7, with a possible D match to TRBD2 (5 bases). Trimming left V 2 bases short and J 3 bases short, with 8 bases between. The CDR3 totals 13 residues. CDR3: CASSLPGNYEQYF. The CDR3 DNA is TGTGCCAGCAGTTTACCGGGGAACTACGAGCAGTACTTC.

The rearrangement links TRBV5-6 to TRBJ2-2; 12 bases agree with TRBD1. Germline CDR1 SGHDT, CDR2 YYEEEE. The CDR3 runs 15 residues. V shed 4 bases, J shed 4 bases, and the junction held 2 bases outside the gene matches. DNA of the CDR3: TGTGCCAGCAGCCAGGGACAGGGGGCCACCGGGGAGCTGTTTTTT. Amino acids: CASSQGQGATGELFF.

V gene TRBV6-2 or TRBV6-3 combines with J gene TRBJ2-1; D gene ambiguous. CDR1 and CDR2 from the germline V gene are MNHEY and SVGEGT. The CDR3 is 12 residues long. The germline V and J ends were trimmed by 6 bases and 5 bases, with 8 bases remaining between them. The CDR3 DNA reads as TGTGCCAGCAGCTCCATCAACAATGAGCAGTTCTTC. Protein product: CASSSINNEQFF.

V gene TRBV30 combines with J gene TRBJ2-3; 13 nucleotides agree with TRBD2. V shed 5 bases and J 3 bases; nucleotides not matched to a gene: 5. Per germline, CDR1 GTSNPN and CDR2 SVGIG (reference sequence). This CDR3 is 15 amino acids long. CDR3 nucleotides: TGTGCCTGGCGACTAGCGGGAGGTCTGACAGATACGCAGTATTTT. This codes for CAWRLAGGLTDTQYF.

The gene calls are TRBV10-3 and TRBJ2-7, with 12 bases fitting TRBD2. CDR1 is ENHRY, CDR2 SYGVKD, per germline. Unmatched junction bases numbered 3, after V lost 4 bases and J lost 5 bases. The CDR3 covers 14 residues. The chain's CDR3 is CAISVASGRDEQYF. The CDR3 nucleotides are TGTGCCATCAGTGTGGCTAGCGGGAGGGACGAGCAGTACTTC.

V is TRBV7-8 and J is TRBJ2-7, with D possibly TRBD2 on 7 matching bases. Trimming cost V 1 base and J 1 base, with 14 bases left between them. The CDR3 covers 16 residues. Germline V gene sequence: CDR1 SGHVS, CDR2 FQNEAQ. CDR3 sequence (DNA): TGTGCCAGCAGCTTAGATCCGGCGGGGGCTTCCTACGAGCAGTACTTC. This encodes CASSLDPAGASYEQYF.

The V gene is TRBV11-2, the J gene TRBJ2-2; weak D call: TRBD1 (6 bases). The CDR3 length is 15 residues. Looked up from germline, CDR1 is SGHAT and CDR2 is FQNNGV. V was trimmed by 6 bases and J by 1 base, leaving 12 bases between them. CDR3 nucleotides: TGTGCCAGCAGTTTCCCGACAGGGAACACCGGGGAGCTGTTTTTT. It translates to CASSFPTGNTGELFF.

The chain joins TRBV6-1 to TRBJ2-7; TRBD2 is a possible D gene (5 bases). CDR1 is MNHNS and CDR2 is SASEGT in the germline V gene. The CDR3 runs to 15 residues. V lost 2 bases to trimming and J lost 2 bases, with 13 bases between them. The CDR3 DNA is TGTGCCAGCAGTGAATCGGGGTTCGGGGCCTACGAGCAGTACTTC. Translating gives CASSESGFGAYEQYF.

This chain links TRBV5-1 with TRBJ2-3, with no clear D. The V end lost 1 base, the J end lost 3 bases, and 9 bases lay between the germline ends. This CDR3 contains 14 residues. CDR1 is SGHRS, CDR2 YFSETQ, per germline. Here the CDR3 DNA reads TGCGCCAGCAGCTTGTTGCGGTCAACAGATACGCAGTATTTT. As protein: CASSLLRSTDTQYF.

The rearrangement links TRBV5-1 to TRBJ1-1, with unresolved D. The CDR3 contains 13 residues. The germline V and J ends were trimmed by 5 bases and 1 base, with 9 bases remaining between them. Germline V gene lookup returns CDR1 SGHRS and CDR2 YFSETQ. The CDR3 protein is CASSQVRNTEAFF. CDR3 bases: TGCGCCAGCAGTCAAGTCAGGAACACTGAAGCTTTCTTT.

The rearrangement links TRBV7-3 to TRBJ2-1, with D tentatively TRBD2 (6 bases). The CDR3 is 14 amino acids. Germline values: CDR1 SGHTA, CDR2 FQGTGA. The V end was cut by 3 bases, the J end by 10 bases, with 16 bases between. The DNA for the CDR3 is TGTGCCAGCAGCTTGGGTAGGGAGGCCTCGGAGCAGTTCTTC. It encodes CASSLGREASEQFF.

The rearrangement uses TRBV5-4 and TRBJ1-2, with 10 bases fitting TRBD1. Germline V gene sequence: CDR1 SGHNT, CDR2 YYREEE (reference sequence). This CDR3 is built from 16 residues. Trimming took 3 bases from V and 8 from J; bases not matched to a gene: 13. This CDR3 is CASSSAGDRGREGYTF. CDR3 nucleotide sequence: TGTGCCAGCAGCTCAGCGGGCGACAGGGGGCGCGAAGGCTACACCTTC.

The genes are TRBV28 and TRBJ2-1, with TRBD2 matching 10 bases. This CDR3 is 17 amino acids long. Germline-derived CDR1 and CDR2 are MDHEN and SYDVKM. V shed 5 bases, J shed 8 bases, and the junction held 15 bases outside the gene matches. CDR3 nucleotides: TGTGCCAGCAGTCAAAGGTCTTTAGCGGGAGGCGCGGATGAGCAGTTCTTC. It encodes CASSQRSLAGGADEQFF.

The sample holds one count of this clone. The chain couples TRBV3-1 (or the pseudogene TRBV3-2) to TRBJ2-4; tentatively, D is TRBD1 (6 bases). Germline CDR1 and CDR2: LGHDT and YNNKEL (reference sequence). Trimming took 1 base from V and 5 from J, leaving 12 bases between them. This CDR3 is 15 amino acids long. CDR3 sequence reads: CASSQALTGQNIQYF. DNA for the CDR3: TGTGCCAGCAGCCAAGCTCTAACAGGGCAAAACATTCAGTACTTC.

The rearrangement links TRBV19 to TRBJ1-2; D not resolved. Per germline, CDR1 LNHDA and CDR2 SQIVND (reference sequence). CDR3 size: 15 residues. The V end lost 3 bases, the J end lost 1 base, and 12 bases lay between the germline ends. The CDR3 loop reads CASSIQARGNYGYTF. CDR3 bases: TGTGCCAGTAGTATCCAGGCCCGGGGTAACTATGGCTACACCTTC.